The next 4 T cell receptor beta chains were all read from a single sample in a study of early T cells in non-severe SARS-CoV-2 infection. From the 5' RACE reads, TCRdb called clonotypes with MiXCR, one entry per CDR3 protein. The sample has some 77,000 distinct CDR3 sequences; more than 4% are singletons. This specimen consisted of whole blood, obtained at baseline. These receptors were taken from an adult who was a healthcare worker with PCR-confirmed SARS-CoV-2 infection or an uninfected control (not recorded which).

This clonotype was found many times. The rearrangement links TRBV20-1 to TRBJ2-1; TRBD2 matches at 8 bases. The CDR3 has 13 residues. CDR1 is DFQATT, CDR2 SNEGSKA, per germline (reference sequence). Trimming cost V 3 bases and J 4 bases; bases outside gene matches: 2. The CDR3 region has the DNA TGCAGTGCTAGCACTAGCGGATACAATGAGCAGTTCTTC. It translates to CSASTSGYNEQFF.

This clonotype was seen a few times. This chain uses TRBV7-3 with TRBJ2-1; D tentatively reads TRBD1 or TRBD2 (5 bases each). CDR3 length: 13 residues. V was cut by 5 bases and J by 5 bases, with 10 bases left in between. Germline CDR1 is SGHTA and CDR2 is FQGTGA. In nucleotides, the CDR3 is TGTGCCAGCAGCCGGGACCCCAACAATGAGCAGTTCTTC. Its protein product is CASSRDPNNEQFF.

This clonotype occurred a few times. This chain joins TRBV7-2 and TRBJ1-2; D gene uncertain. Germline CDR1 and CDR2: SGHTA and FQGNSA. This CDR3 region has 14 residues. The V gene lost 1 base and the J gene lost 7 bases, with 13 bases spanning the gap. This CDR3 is CASSLDWQRAGYTF. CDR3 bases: TGTGCCAGCAGCTTAGATTGGCAGCGGGCTGGCTACACCTTC.

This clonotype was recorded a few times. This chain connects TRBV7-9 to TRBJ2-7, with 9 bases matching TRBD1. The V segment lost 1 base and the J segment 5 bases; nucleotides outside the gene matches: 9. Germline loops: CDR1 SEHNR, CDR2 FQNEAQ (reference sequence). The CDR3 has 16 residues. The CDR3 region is CASSLEGTGPQHEQYF. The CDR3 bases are TGTGCCAGCAGCTTAGAAGGGACAGGGCCCCAGCACGAGCAGTACTTC.